These 2 T cell receptor beta chains were sequenced from one sample in a study of T cell changes during pregnancy in multiple sclerosis. The protocol was immunoSEQ multiplex PCR, while the TCRdb copy is restricted to in-frame clones and leaves out a portion. The sample gives approximately 94,000 clones, about 90% of which show up once; less than 2% is in the top ten. Sequenced here: peripheral blood, sampled after pregnancy. The receptors were sampled from a female donor with multiple sclerosis, enrolled in a pregnancy study.

This clone was recorded once. The chain joins TRBV19 to TRBJ2-1, with 10 bases lining up with TRBD2. Germline-derived CDR1 and CDR2 are LNHDA and SQIVND (reference sequence). The CDR3 runs 14 residues. With 4 bases clipped from V and 8 bases from J, the junction kept 5 bases outside the gene matches. CDR3 loop: CASSTSGRTDEQFF. CDR3 DNA: TGTGCCAGTAGTACTAGCGGGAGAACCGATGAGCAGTTCTTC.

The chain uses TRBV5-8 and TRBJ1-6, with TRBD1 matching over 10 bases. Germline V gene data show CDR1 as SGHTS and CDR2 as YDEGEE. CDR3 length: 16 residues. Unmatched junction bases numbered 11, after V lost 5 bases and J lost 9 bases. The CDR3 here is CASRTGGAFRSSPLHF. DNA for the CDR3: TGTGCCAGCAGGACAGGGGGCGCATTTCGGAGTTCACCCCTCCACTTT.